These 29 T cell receptor beta chains were all obtained from the same sample, sequenced in a study of prognosis after radiotherapy for stage I lung cancer. Genomic DNA served as the source from which two-round multiplex PCR generated TCR beta CDR3 amplicons. Primers specific to each TRBV and TRBJ gene drove first-round PCR. TCRdb called the multiplex PCR reads again in MiXCR, with one record for every CDR3 protein. The sample yields 30,000 to 40,000 distinct CDR3 sequences, 25% to 40% seen once. Sequences were derived from PBMCs, sampled before or after stereotactic body radiation therapy (not recorded which). The source is a donor over 45 with non-small cell lung cancer.

This clonotype was seen at least ten times. The chain has TRBV20-1 and TRBJ2-5; D uncertain. This CDR3 is built from 12 residues. Trimming removed 3 bases from V and 5 bases from J, with 10 bases in between. Germline V gene data show CDR1 as DFQATT and CDR2 as SNEGSKA (reference sequence). The CDR3: CSASSRRETQYF. The CDR3 bases are TGCAGTGCTAGTTCCCGGCGGGAGACCCAGTACTTC.

This clonotype appeared many times. This chain uses TRBV7-2 with TRBJ1-4; 11 bases align to TRBD1. Germline V gene sequence: CDR1 SGHTA, CDR2 FQGNSA. CDR3 length: 15 residues. The V and J ends lost 7 bases and 3 bases, in that order; junction bases with no gene match: 4. The CDR3 sequence is CASTRDRGANEKLFF. In DNA, the CDR3 is TGTGCCAGCACCCGGGACAGGGGGGCTAATGAAAAACTGTTTTTT.

This clonotype was found many times. The chain couples TRBV3-1 to TRBJ2-7, with 8 bases matching TRBD1. CDR1 is LGHDT, CDR2 YNNKEL, per germline (reference sequence). This CDR3 contains 15 residues. V lost 1 base and J lost 2; bases outside the gene matches: 4. The CDR3 bases are TGTGCCAGCAGCCAAGTGGGGACAGGAGCCTACGAGCAGTACTTC. This translates into CASSQVGTGAYEQYF.

As for this clonotype: A much larger clone differs by one base, so this may be a read error. The chain has TRBV6-4 and TRBJ2-5; D may correspond to TRBD1 or TRBD2 (7 bases each). V was trimmed by 9 bases and J by 4 bases, leaving 15 bases between them. The germline gives CDR1 MRHNA, CDR2 SNTAGT. This CDR3 is built from 13 residues. The CDR3 spells CARGGRGGETQYF. CDR3 nucleotide sequence: TGTGCCAGAGGGGGCAGGGGGGGAGAGACCCAGTACTTC.

This clonotype was observed many times. This sequence joins TRBV14 and TRBJ2-1; no firm D call. V was pared by 4 bases and J by 6 bases, with 10 bases between. CDR1 and CDR2 from the germline V gene are SGHDN and FVKESK. The CDR3 contains 13 residues. CDR3 nucleotide sequence: TGTGCCAGCAGCCCTTGGACCGTCAATGAGCAGTTCTTC. It yields the protein CASSPWTVNEQFF.

This clonotype appeared many times. The CDR3 sequence is CATSREPARQGYNEKLFF. The CDR3 bases are TGTGCCACCAGCAGAGAGCCTGCTCGACAGGGATATAATGAAAAACTGTTTTTT. The V call is TRBV15, the J call TRBJ1-4; 7 nucleotides align to TRBD1. CDR1 is LNHNV, CDR2 YYDKDF, per germline (reference sequence). The CDR3 totals 18 residues. V was clipped by 0 bases and J by 4 bases; unmatched bases: 11.

This clonotype was counted ten times or more. DNA for the CDR3: TGTGCCAGCAGCCAAGAAGACAGGGCATCCTATAATTCACCCCTCCACTTT. The encoded protein is CASSQEDRASYNSPLHF. This rearrangement joins TRBV4-2 to TRBJ1-6; 7 positions match TRBD1. The germline V gene encodes CDR1 LGHNA and CDR2 YNFKEQ. V was pared by 0 bases and J by 1 base, with 3 bases of the junction left unmatched. This CDR3 region has 17 residues.

This clonotype has a count of ten or more. V usage is TRBV20-1 and J usage is TRBJ2-7; D is undetermined. The germline V gene encodes CDR1 DFQATT and CDR2 SNEGSKA (reference sequence). The CDR3 consists of 12 residues. V lost 6 bases, J lost 3 bases, and 12 bases lay in between. The CDR3 DNA reads as TGCAGTGCCCCGAGTGCCCTCTACGAGCAGTACTTC. This sequence encodes CSAPSALYEQYF.

This clonotype was observed at least ten times. The chain carries TRBV27 and TRBJ2-5; no firm D call. V shed 4 bases and J shed 0 bases, with 6 bases lying between them. Germline V lookup: CDR1 MNHEY, CDR2 SMNVEV (reference sequence). The CDR3 is 13 amino acids. The CDR3 sequence: CASSSRYQETQYF. The CDR3 nucleotides read TGTGCCAGCAGTTCCCGGTACCAAGAGACCCAGTACTTC.

A few counts support this clonotype. A much larger clone sits a single nucleotide away, making a read error possible. The rearrangement links TRBV7-2 to TRBJ2-1; D may correspond to TRBD1 or TRBD2 (6 bases each). CDR1 SGHTA and CDR2 FQGNSA come from the germline V gene. The CDR3 has 15 amino acids. Here the CDR3 reads CASSVRTGAYNEQSF. The DNA of the CDR3 is TGTGCCAGCAGCGTCCGGACGGGGGCCTACAATGAGCAGTCCTTC.

This clonotype was observed many times. The CDR3 bases are TGTGCCAGCAGCTTAGACGGGACAGGGAACTACTATGGCTACACCTTC. As protein: CASSLDGTGNYYGYTF. The chain combines TRBV11-2 with TRBJ1-2; 9 nucleotides align to TRBD1. V lost 0 bases, J lost 3 bases, and 5 bases stayed unmatched. The germline V gene has CDR1 SGHAT and CDR2 FQNNGV. CDR3 length: 16 amino acids.

This clonotype has at least ten counts. The chain joins TRBV13 to TRBJ1-2, with a tentative D call TRBD1 (5 bases). This CDR3 has 14 residues. Germline V CDR1 and CDR2: PRHDT, FYEKMQ (reference sequence). V was clipped by 0 bases and J by 6 bases, with 11 bases between them. The CDR3 DNA follows: TGTGCCAGCAGCTTAGGTCCCGGGGGTGATGGCTACACCTTC. It codes for CASSLGPGGDGYTF.

This clonotype was detected ten times or more. This chain links TRBV4-1 with TRBJ2-1, with 7 bases lining up with TRBD2. The CDR3 runs 16 residues. V was clipped by 1 base and J by 6 bases; unmatched bases: 9. Germline V CDR1 and CDR2: MGHRA, YSYEKL. The CDR3 reads CASSQAGGWSGNEQFF. The CDR3 region has the DNA TGCGCCAGCAGCCAAGCCGGGGGGTGGTCGGGCAATGAGCAGTTCTTC.

This clonotype showed up just a few times. J is TRBJ2-7 and V is TRBV5-1, with D perhaps TRBD1 or TRBD2 (5 bases each). The CDR3 extends over 15 amino acids. V dropped 5 bases and J dropped 7 bases, with 22 bases sitting between them. The germline CDR1 and CDR2 sequences are SGHRS and YFSETQ. CDR3 in amino acids: CASSYAGTSAAEQYF. The CDR3 coding sequence is TGCGCCAGCAGTTACGCCGGGACCTCAGCGGCGGAGCAGTACTTC.

This chain links TRBV12-3 or TRBV12-4 with TRBJ2-5; 7 bases map to TRBD1. The CDR3 is 14 amino acids. With 6 bases clipped from V and 2 bases from J, the junction kept 6 bases outside the gene matches. CDR3 protein: CASSRQTGQETQYF. The CDR3 DNA sequence: TGTGCCAGCAGCAGACAGACAGGGCAAGAGACCCAGTACTTC.

This clonotype was seen at least ten times. The chain links TRBV19 to TRBJ2-1; D is unresolved. Looked up from germline, CDR1 is LNHDA and CDR2 is SQIVND (reference sequence). The CDR3 contains 14 residues. Deletions cut 3 bases from V and 8 bases from J, with 14 bases between. Here the CDR3 DNA reads TGTGCCAGTAGTATCCCGTCCCGAACGGATGAGCAGTTCTTC. Its protein is CASSIPSRTDEQFF.

This clonotype was found many times. This chain joins TRBV4-2 and TRBJ2-3; possibly TRBD1 or TRBD2 for D (6 bases each). This CDR3 comprises 16 residues. The V gene lost 0 bases and the J gene lost 2 bases, with 12 bases spanning the gap. From germline, CDR1 is LGHNA and CDR2 YNFKEQ. CDR3 region: CASSQDTGANTDTQYF. CDR3 nucleotide sequence: TGTGCCAGCAGCCAAGATACGGGGGCCAACACAGATACGCAGTATTTT.

This clonotype was observed many times. This sequence joins TRBV11-2 and TRBJ1-2; D is perhaps TRBD1 (5 bases). Trimming took 5 bases from V and 6 from J, leaving 16 bases between them. The CDR3 has 14 amino acids. The V gene's germline CDR1 is SGHAT and CDR2 FQNNGV. This chain's CDR3 is CASSTYRGSDGYTF. Written as DNA, the CDR3 is TGTGCCAGCAGCACATATAGGGGCTCCGATGGCTACACCTTC.

This clonotype appeared many times. V is TRBV20-1 and J is TRBJ1-1; D is undetermined. The V end was cut by 2 bases, the J end by 3 bases, with 10 bases between. The CDR3 length is 13 residues. Germline values: CDR1 DFQATT, CDR2 SNEGSKA (reference sequence). The CDR3 sequence: CSARSRGDTEAFF. The CDR3 DNA sequence: TGCAGTGCTAGATCTCGGGGAGACACTGAAGCTTTCTTT.

In this sample, this clonotype turned up once. The chain combines TRBV5-6 with TRBJ2-5; possibly TRBD1 for D (6 bases). The V and J ends lost 2 bases and 4 bases respectively, with 6 bases between them. This CDR3 spans 12 amino acids. Germline lookup yields CDR1 SGHDT and CDR2 YYEEEE. The CDR3 bases are TGTGCCAGCAGCTTACAGGGAGAGACCCAGTACTTC. Amino acids: CASSLQGETQYF.

At least ten counts were recorded for this clonotype. The chain uses TRBV4-2 and TRBJ2-3; a possible D gene is TRBD1 (6 bases). Trimming removed 1 base from V and 4 bases from J, with 12 bases in between. Germline CDR1 LGHNA, CDR2 YNFKEQ. The CDR3 totals 15 residues. The CDR3 coding sequence is TGTGCCAGCAGCCAAGCTCTCGAGGGGGCAGATACGCAGTATTTT. Amino acids: CASSQALEGADTQYF.

This clonotype was counted at least ten times. The V and J genes are TRBV11-1 and TRBJ2-2, with a weak D call TRBD1 (6 bases). Trimming left V 2 bases short and J 4 bases short, with 11 bases between. This CDR3 has 15 amino acids. Looked up from germline, CDR1 is SGHAT and CDR2 is FQDESV (reference sequence). In nucleotides, the CDR3 is TGTGCCAGCAGCTTATACAGGGATGGCACCGGGGAGCTGTTTTTT. Protein sequence: CASSLYRDGTGELFF.

This clonotype has ten or more counts. The chain links TRBV3-1 to TRBJ2-7, with a tentative D call TRBD1 (6 bases). This CDR3 contains 12 residues. Germline V gene lookup returns CDR1 LGHDT and CDR2 YNNKEL (reference sequence). Trimming pared 3 bases from V and 5 bases from J, leaving 8 bases between. The CDR3 reads CASSHRGNEQYF. CDR3 nucleotides: TGTGCCAGCAGCCATAGGGGGAACGAGCAGTACTTC.

This clonotype was picked up many times. J is TRBJ1-5 and V is TRBV7-9; TRBD1 might be the D (6 bases). The V end lost 6 bases, the J end lost 5 bases, and 8 bases lay between the germline ends. The CDR3 has 12 amino acids. The germline V gene encodes CDR1 SEHNR and CDR2 FQNEAQ (reference sequence). CDR3 residues: CASSKGDQPQHF. The CDR3, as DNA: TGTGCCAGCAGTAAGGGGGATCAGCCCCAGCATTTT.

This chain joins TRBV19 and TRBJ1-2; D gene unclear. Trimming removed 1 base at V and 2 bases at J, with 17 bases between. Germline assignment: CDR1 LNHDA and CDR2 SQIVND (reference sequence). The CDR3 is 17 residues long. The CDR3 DNA sequence: TGTGCCAGTAGTATAGGTATCCGAAGGTCTGAGAACTATGGCTACACCTTC. This gives the protein CASSIGIRRSENYGYTF. Drawing the rest from reference TRBV19 and TRBJ1-2, the complete variable domain is DGGITQSPKYLFRKEGQNVTLSCEQNLNHDAMYWYRQDPGQGLRLIYYSQIVNDFQKGDIAEGYSVSREKKESFPLTVTSAQKNPTAFYLCASSIGIRRSENYGYTFGSGTRLTVV.

This clonotype occurred many times. The rearrangement joins TRBV3-1 to TRBJ1-1; tentatively, D is TRBD1 (6 bases). Germline V lookup: CDR1 LGHDT, CDR2 YNNKEL (reference sequence). The V and J ends lost 5 bases and 1 base respectively, with 14 bases between them. CDR3 length: 15 amino acids. CDR3 loop: CASSKRTGTNTEAFF. Written as DNA, the CDR3 is TGTGCCAGCAGCAAACGAACAGGGACGAACACTGAAGCTTTCTTT.

This clonotype was detected many times. The CDR3 reads CASSPRTDEKLFF. In nucleotides, the CDR3 is TGTGCCAGTAGTCCTCGGACAGATGAAAAACTGTTTTTT. The rearrangement links TRBV19 to TRBJ1-4; TRBD1 is a possible D gene (6 bases). V lost 5 bases and J 6 bases, leaving 10 bases between the germline ends. The CDR3 consists of 13 residues. Per germline, CDR1 LNHDA and CDR2 SQIVND (reference sequence).

This clonotype was seen at least ten times. The V call is TRBV20-1, the J call TRBJ1-2, with TRBD1 as a possible D gene (6 bases). The CDR3 has 12 amino acids. V gave up 6 bases and J gave up 5 bases, with 13 bases separating them. The germline gives CDR1 DFQATT, CDR2 SNEGSKA (reference sequence). DNA of the CDR3: TGCAGTGCAAACGGACAGTCGTATGGCTACACCTTC. Encoded protein: CSANGQSYGYTF.

This clonotype was found many times. The chain employs TRBV5-1 and TRBJ1-1; D unclear. V lost 4 bases to trimming and J lost 6 bases, with 16 bases between them. The germline V gene has CDR1 SGHRS and CDR2 YFSETQ. This CDR3 is 14 amino acids long. CDR3 amino acids: CASSPVSFNAEAFF. CDR3 in DNA: TGCGCCAGCAGCCCGGTTTCGTTTAACGCTGAAGCTTTCTTT.